The subject of this entry is one TCR beta chain. The entry originates in a study of blood T cell repertoires in COVID-19. At the level of the study: The cDNA or gDNA used as material had been derived from T cells, B-cell-depleted T cells, or PBMCs.

The CDR3 is 16 residues long. The V end was cut by 2 bases, the J end by 1 base, with 12 bases between. Germline values: CDR1 LNHDA, CDR2 SQIVND (reference sequence). Under the authors' procedure: From reference gene primer amplification, estimates of nucleated cell counts were derived. Using immunoSEQ multiplex PCR, the repertoire was profiled, and TCRdb retains in-frame clones only, with some absent. V and J calls and clone size come straight from that table; D and trimming were deduced from the DNA. Altogether about 210,000 clones are present, around 81% being singletons, with the ten largest covering about 8.9%. Ages ranged from roughly 18 to 100 years, with residence in 24 US areas. Which cohort a participant joined came from the clinical history participants gave.

Sequencing was done on a sample of PBMCs or T cells enriched from blood (not recorded which). This clonotype originated in a woman aged 50 to 65 with acute COVID-19. J is TRBJ1-5 and V is TRBV19; D uncertain. CDR3 bases: TGTGCCAGTAGTATAACTGGCGAGGTCAGCAATCAGCCCCAGCATTTT. The encoded protein is CASSITGEVSNQPQHF.